Below are 9 T cell receptor beta chains sequenced from a single sample in a study of graft-versus-host responses after intestinal transplantation (dated by TCRdb to about 2021). The antigens of these receptors remain unknown. Library creation used the immunoSEQ multiplex PCR assay. TCRdb mirrors the immuneACCESS table, restricted to in-frame sequences. Some clones are absent from its copies; in checked studies, under half trace to an unresolved V gene, and the reason for the others is unknown. The sample yields 130,000 to 150,000 clones; around 90% were counted once. Of the sample, roughly 0.19% is held by the ten largest clones. Read against the paper, the sample's time point label means: cells obtained before transplantation from donor or recipient. Material: unstimulated CD4+ T cells sorted from spleen or lymph node cells, obtained before intestinal transplant. The receptor source for this set is a human donor who received an intestinal transplant.

The table lists this clone with a count of one. The chain carries TRBV7-6 and TRBJ1-1; D is unclear. The CDR3 totals 13 residues. The germline V gene has CDR1 SGHVS and CDR2 FNYEAQ. V dropped 4 bases and J dropped 0 bases, with 6 bases sitting between them. As DNA, the CDR3 is TGTGCCAGCAGCTCCGATATGAACACTGAAGCTTTCTTT. Its translation is CASSSDMNTEAFF.

The rearrangement joins TRBV7-2 to TRBJ2-7; the match to TRBD2 covers 13 bases. V was pared by 0 bases and J by 6 bases, with 5 bases of the junction left unmatched. Germline V CDR1 and CDR2: SGHTA, FQGNSA. The CDR3 extends over 16 amino acids. The CDR3 coding sequence is TGTGCCAGCAGCTTAGCCCGGACTAGCGGGAGCGGCGAGCAGTACTTC. This sequence encodes CASSLARTSGSGEQYF.

This chain uses TRBV5-1 with TRBJ2-5; 13 bases are a match to TRBD2. CDR3 size: 16 residues. CDR1 and CDR2 from the germline V gene are SGHRS and YFSETQ. The ends lost 3 bases at V and 4 bases at J; junction bases unmatched: 6. The CDR3 loop reads CASSSQLAGGRETQYF. As DNA, the CDR3 is TGCGCCAGCAGCTCCCAACTAGCGGGAGGGCGAGAGACCCAGTACTTC.

The sample holds one count of this clone. This chain connects TRBV11-2 to TRBJ2-5, with 7 bases fitting TRBD2. TRBJ2-7 explains the end of the DNA better; the J call may be wrong. CDR3 size: 15 residues. CDR1 is SGHAT, CDR2 FQNNGV, per germline. The CDR3 protein is CASSLLGLDFSEQYF. In nucleotides, the CDR3 is TGTGCCAGCAGCCTTCTCGGACTAGACTTTTCCGAGCAGTACTTC.

The V and J genes are TRBV28 and TRBJ2-1; 8 bases align to TRBD1. The V and J ends lost 7 bases and 8 bases, in that order; junction bases with no gene match: 7. The CDR3 sequence is 13 residues long. Germline V lookup: CDR1 MDHEN, CDR2 SYDVKM. CDR3 amino acids: CASKRQGIYEQFF. For the CDR3, the DNA is TGTGCCAGCAAGAGACAGGGGATCTATGAGCAGTTCTTC.

In its sample, this clone was seen a few times. The chain joins TRBV11-2 to TRBJ2-1, with 7 positions matching TRBD2. The CDR3 has 15 residues. The V segment lost 5 bases and the J segment 4 bases; nucleotides outside the gene matches: 8. Per the germline V gene, CDR1 is SGHAT and CDR2 is FQNNGV. This CDR3 reads CASSLGLVNYNEQFF. The CDR3 DNA follows: TGTGCCAGCAGCCTCGGACTAGTTAATTACAATGAGCAGTTCTTC.

Remarks on this clone: The sample carries other DNA sequences with the same CDR3. The chain couples TRBV18 to TRBJ2-7, with 7 bases fitting TRBD2. The V segment lost 3 bases and the J segment 4 bases; nucleotides outside the gene matches: 3. CDR1 and CDR2 (germline): KGHSH, LQKENI. The length of the CDR3 is 13 residues. Here the CDR3 reads CASSPSGTYEQYF. The CDR3, as DNA: TGTGCCAGCTCACCGAGCGGGACTTACGAGCAGTACTTC.

This chain joins TRBV6-1 and TRBJ2-1; perhaps TRBD2 as D (6 bases). V was trimmed by 1 base and J by 10 bases, leaving 20 bases between them. Per the germline V gene, CDR1 is MNHNS and CDR2 is SASEGT. This CDR3 comprises 16 residues. The CDR3 region has the DNA TGTGCCAGCAGTGAAGTACAACTAGCCCTCGCCGGGGAGCAGTTCTTC. It encodes CASSEVQLALAGEQFF.

V and J are TRBV12-5 and TRBJ2-1, with 10 bases aligning to TRBD2. Germline trimming cut 7 bases from V and 1 base from J; bases unmatched to any gene: 1. The CDR3 sequence is 14 residues long. Germline V gene sequence: CDR1 LGHNT, CDR2 FRNRAP. CDR3 sequence: CASEREGSYNEQFF. CDR3 DNA: TGTGCTAGTGAGCGGGAGGGATCCTACAATGAGCAGTTCTTC.